This T cell receptor (beta chain) originates from a study of blood T cell repertoires in COVID-19. Study summary: Sites across the United States, Italy and Spain contributed samples from acute and convalescent COVID-19.

The V segment lost 8 bases and the J segment 4 bases; nucleotides outside the gene matches: 19. The CDR3 has 17 residues. CDR1 and CDR2 (germline): SNHLY, FYNNEI. In the authors' workflow: Nucleated cell number was recorded as an estimate derived from reference gene primer amplification. Method: immunoSEQ multiplex PCR; TCRdb's copy keeps in-frame clones and lacks some. That table gives V, J and clone size, and the DNA gave D and trimming. Found here are about 190,000 clones, about 90% of them singletons; the top ten hold 0.5% to 0.75%. The material sequenced was peripheral blood. The chain carries TRBV2 and TRBJ2-5; 7 bases map to TRBD1. This clonotype was obtained from a man aged 45-65 years with acute or convalescent COVID-19. The CDR3 reads CASLPRGQQGSGETQYF. The CDR3 bases are TGTGCCAGCCTCCCTCGCGGCCAACAGGGGAGTGGAGAGACCCAGTACTTC.